These 10 T cell receptor beta chains were sequenced from one sample in a study of PD-1 blockade in classical Hodgkin lymphoma. Time point specified: cycle 4 day 1 (C4D1), after more than five weeks of nivolumab. All the patients suffered relapse after autologous stem cell transplantation, and brentuximab vedotin exposure differed. TCRdb's table, derived via immunoSEQ multiplex PCR, lists solely in-frame clones and lacks some. Of 100,000 or so clones listed, roughly 87% are singletons. The sequencing here drew on peripheral blood mononuclear cells (PBMCs), taken before the fourth cycle of nivolumab. The receptors derive from a human donor with classical Hodgkin lymphoma.

About this clone: Different DNA sequences within this sample yield the same CDR3. The chain carries TRBV11-2 and TRBJ1-2; possibly TRBD1 for D (6 bases). The CDR3 length is 13 residues. The V and J ends lost 5 bases and 5 bases respectively, with 12 bases between them. Germline V gene data show CDR1 as SGHAT and CDR2 as FQNNGV. CDR3 DNA sequence: TGTGCCAGCAGCCTGGGGGCAGGGTATGGCTACACCTTC. Residues: CASSLGAGYGYTF.

This clone was recorded only once. V usage is TRBV7-9 and J usage is TRBJ1-1; 9 bases are a match to TRBD1. The junction had 6 bases not matched to a gene; V was cut back by 2 bases and J by 5 bases. Germline-derived CDR1 and CDR2 are SEHNR and FQNEAQ (reference sequence). The CDR3 covers 15 residues. CDR3 coding DNA: TGTGCCAGCAGCTTAAACAGGGGGCAGGGAACTGAAGCTTTCTTT. It translates to CASSLNRGQGTEAFF. The entire variable domain, with the rest obtained from reference TRBV7-9 and TRBJ1-1, is as follows: DTGVSQNPRHKITKRGQNVTFRCDPISEHNRLYWYRQTLGQGPEFLTYFQNEAQLEKSRLLSDRFSAERPKGSFSTLEIQRTEQGDSAMYLCASSLNRGQGTEAFFGQGTRLTVV.

The rearrangement joins TRBV9 to TRBJ2-5; D gene ambiguous. Germline V CDR1 and CDR2: SGDLS, YYNGEE. The CDR3 covers 14 residues. V gave up 0 bases and J gave up 2 bases, with 8 bases separating them. The CDR3 sequence is CASSVGRSQETQYF. The DNA of the CDR3 is TGTGCCAGCAGCGTAGGTCGGTCTCAAGAGACCCAGTACTTC.

The V call is TRBV7-2, the J call TRBJ2-7; D might be TRBD1 (5 bases). CDR1 SGHTA and CDR2 FQGNSA come from the germline V gene. Trimming stripped 4 bases from V and 4 bases from J, with 11 bases between. The CDR3 is 13 amino acids. The CDR3: CASSSDRQYEQYF. For the CDR3, the DNA is TGTGCCAGCAGCTCCGACAGACAATACGAGCAGTACTTC. The whole variable domain, remainder taken from reference TRBV7-2 and TRBJ2-7, is GAGVSQSPSNKVTEKGKDVELRCDPISGHTALYWYRQSLGQGLEFLIYFQGNSAPDKSGLPSDRFSAERTGGSVSTLTIQRTQQEDSAVYLCASSSDRQYEQYFGPGTRLTVT.

The V and J genes are TRBV10-2 and TRBJ2-4; D may be TRBD1 or TRBD2 (5 bases each). Deletions cut 6 bases from V and 5 bases from J, with 11 bases between. Germline V gene data show CDR1 as WSHSY and CDR2 as SAAADI. CDR3 length equals 13 residues. The CDR3 DNA follows: TGCGCCAGCAGGGGGGAAACGGAAAACATTCAGTACTTC. It translates to CASRGETENIQYF.

The chain uses TRBV4-1 and TRBJ1-4, with D hard to call. Germline V gives CDR1 MGHRA, CDR2 YSYEKL. The CDR3 loop spans 15 amino acids. V was pared by 1 base and J by 0 bases, with 6 bases between. CDR3 protein: CASSQGAATNEKLFF. The CDR3 nucleotides are TGCGCCAGCAGCCAAGGGGCAGCAACTAATGAAAAACTGTTTTTT.

The chain carries TRBV10-3 and TRBJ2-7; TRBD2 agrees at 9 bases. The CDR3 is made up of 15 amino acids. V was pared by 6 bases and J by 6 bases, with 12 bases of the junction left unmatched. Germline CDR1 ENHRY, CDR2 SYGVKD. The CDR3 sequence is CAIRQELSSGVEQYF. The CDR3, as DNA: TGTGCCATCAGGCAGGAGTTATCTAGCGGGGTCGAGCAGTACTTC.

V is TRBV7-2 and J is TRBJ1-1; 8 bases are shared with TRBD1. The length of the CDR3 is 17 residues. CDR1 and CDR2 (germline): SGHTA, FQGNSA. Losses at the gene ends were 5 bases for V and 1 base for J; bases not matched to a gene: 12. CDR3 nucleotide sequence: TGTGCCAGCAGCCAGGACAGGGTCGATAGCTGGAACACTGAAGCTTTCTTT. Translating gives CASSQDRVDSWNTEAFF.

The CDR3 loop reads CASSVGTVPVPSYNEQFF. The CDR3 DNA sequence: TGTGCCAGCAGCGTCGGGACAGTACCCGTCCCTTCCTACAATGAGCAGTTCTTC. The rearrangement uses TRBV25-1 and TRBJ2-1; 7 bases line up with TRBD1. The V gene end was trimmed by 6 bases and the J gene end by 1 base; junction bases not matched to a gene: 15. There are 18 residues in the CDR3. The germline V gene encodes CDR1 MGHDK and CDR2 SYGVNS.

The chain has TRBV5-1 and TRBJ1-4; TRBD1 matches 9 bases. CDR1 and CDR2 from the germline V gene are SGHRS and YFSETQ. The length of the CDR3 is 15 residues. V shed 4 bases, J shed 6 bases, and the junction held 7 bases outside the gene matches. The CDR3, as DNA: TGCGCCAGCAGCCCGGGGACAGGGACCTATGAAAAACTGTTTTTT. Its translation: CASSPGTGTYEKLFF.